The next 10 T cell receptor beta chains were all read from a single sample in a study of cytomegalovirus exposure and HLA in healthy donors. Primers included in the PCR were 60 Vbeta and 13 Jbeta primers. Using immunoSEQ multiplex PCR, the repertoire was profiled, and TCRdb retains in-frame clones only, with some absent. The sample lists about 190,000 clones; 81% were seen once. The sample taken for sequencing was PBMCs. The source of these receptors is a man over 45 in good health and CMV-seronegative.

The rearrangement joins TRBV27 to TRBJ2-1, with a possible D match to TRBD1 (5 bases). The germline CDR1 and CDR2 sequences are MNHEY and SMNVEV (reference sequence). V was cut by 4 bases and J by 7 bases, with 11 bases left in between. The CDR3 consists of 13 residues. CDR3: CASSSSRVNEQFF. The CDR3 DNA is TGTGCCAGCAGTTCCTCCAGGGTAAATGAGCAGTTCTTC.

This clone was seen just once. The rearrangement joins TRBV6-5 to TRBJ2-7; TRBD1 matches 9 bases. Trimming at V came to 6 bases and at J to 5 bases, leaving 2 bases not matched to a gene. The CDR3 spans 12 residues. CDR1 MNHEY and CDR2 SVGAGI come from the germline V gene. CDR3 residues: CASSRTGDEQYF. In DNA form, the CDR3 reads TGTGCCAGCAGCAGGACAGGGGACGAGCAGTACTTC.

The chain is built from TRBV6-5 and TRBJ2-1, with a weak D call TRBD2 (6 bases). Trimming took 5 bases from V and 6 from J, leaving 8 bases between them. From germline, CDR1 is MNHEY and CDR2 SVGAGI. CDR3 length equals 12 residues. CDR3 DNA sequence: TGTGCCAGCAGTCGGGGGAGCAATGAGCAGTTCTTC. It yields the protein CASSRGSNEQFF.

The chain recombines TRBV18 with TRBJ1-4, with D possibly being TRBD1 (6 bases). This CDR3 is built from 14 residues. Germline V gene lookup returns CDR1 KGHSH and CDR2 LQKENI. V lost 6 bases and J lost 4, with 12 bases in between. The DNA for the CDR3 is TGTGCCAGCTCGCGACAGGACCTTAATGAAAAACTGTTTTTT. It yields the protein CASSRQDLNEKLFF.

The chain couples TRBV7-2 to TRBJ2-3; 14 bases agree with TRBD2. The CDR3 contains 18 residues. Germline values: CDR1 SGHTA, CDR2 FQGNSA. V dropped 4 bases and J dropped 5; count of bases not matched to a gene: 11. The DNA of the CDR3 is TGTGCCAGCAGCTCGGGACTAGCGGGGGATTTCCGGGGAGATACGCAGTATTTT. Its protein product is CASSSGLAGDFRGDTQYF.

This chain connects TRBV7-9 to TRBJ1-2; 9 positions agree with TRBD1. From germline, CDR1 is SEHNR and CDR2 FQNEAQ (reference sequence). V was pared by 2 bases and J by 5 bases, with 12 bases of the junction left unmatched. The length of the CDR3 is 17 residues. The CDR3 protein is CASSLNTGGTDLYGYTF. The CDR3 DNA follows: TGTGCCAGCAGCTTAAATACAGGGGGCACCGACCTGTATGGCTACACCTTC.

The V gene is TRBV15, the J gene TRBJ2-5; 13 bases map to TRBD2. Germline CDR1 LNHNV, CDR2 YYDKDF (reference sequence). This CDR3 contains 15 residues. Trimming cost V 3 bases and J 3 bases; bases outside gene matches: 1. CDR3 sequence reads: CATSRTSGGKETQYF. For the CDR3, the DNA is TGTGCCACCAGCAGGACTAGCGGGGGGAAAGAGACCCAGTACTTC.

This clone was observed a single time. The V and J genes are TRBV11-2 and TRBJ2-1; D gene uncertain. The CDR3 extends over 12 amino acids. The germline CDR1 and CDR2 sequences are SGHAT and FQNNGV. Trimming pared 1 base from V and 12 bases from J, leaving 10 bases between. DNA of the CDR3: TGTGCCAGCAGCTTAGTCGCCCACGGGCAGTTCTTC. It yields the protein CASSLVAHGQFF.

The J gene is TRBJ1-5, the V gene TRBV18; 7 bases are a match to TRBD1. J was trimmed by 1 base and V by 1 base; bases with no gene match: 10. The CDR3 is 18 residues long. Germline lookup yields CDR1 KGHSH and CDR2 LQKENI. The CDR3 is CASSPQIPGQESNQPQHF. The CDR3 nucleotides are TGTGCCAGCTCACCACAGATACCTGGACAGGAAAGCAATCAGCCCCAGCATTTT.

The chain is built from TRBV11-2 and TRBJ2-5; the D is unclear. The CDR3 runs to 12 residues. CDR1 and CDR2 (germline): SGHAT, FQNNGV. Trimming left V 5 bases short and J 5 bases short, with 9 bases between. The CDR3 sequence: CASSRSRETQYF. CDR3 sequence (DNA): TGTGCCAGCAGCCGGTCCCGGGAGACCCAGTACTTC.